The entry below gives a single T cell receptor beta chain sequence along with its context. Antigen specificity is unknown. The data belong to a study of blood T cells in healthy people across ages. Notes on the study in general: Significant beta diversity loss was already apparent by age approximately 36, declining roughly linearly. When set beside aged donors, long-lived donors presented more naive CD4+ cells and higher diversity.

The donors, healthy Caucasians from Russia, were aged about 6 to 100. Next came a second PCR, run for 7 to 11 cycles, which used a sample-barcoded 5' primer along with a J-beta primer mix. TCRdb re-analysed the 5' RACE reads in MiXCR, keeping a single row per CDR3 protein. The sample lists around 750,000 distinct CDR3 sequences; about 53% were seen once. This receptor was taken from a man at least 80 years old in good health. What was sequenced was blood.

CDR3 in DNA: TGTGCCAGCAGACCCCGGGACACTGAAGCTTTCTTT. The encoded protein is CASRPRDTEAFF. V is TRBV6-5 and J is TRBJ1-1, with D unclear. CDR3 size: 12 residues. The germline gives CDR1 MNHEY, CDR2 SVGAGI. V lost 6 bases and J 3 bases, leaving 8 bases between the germline ends.